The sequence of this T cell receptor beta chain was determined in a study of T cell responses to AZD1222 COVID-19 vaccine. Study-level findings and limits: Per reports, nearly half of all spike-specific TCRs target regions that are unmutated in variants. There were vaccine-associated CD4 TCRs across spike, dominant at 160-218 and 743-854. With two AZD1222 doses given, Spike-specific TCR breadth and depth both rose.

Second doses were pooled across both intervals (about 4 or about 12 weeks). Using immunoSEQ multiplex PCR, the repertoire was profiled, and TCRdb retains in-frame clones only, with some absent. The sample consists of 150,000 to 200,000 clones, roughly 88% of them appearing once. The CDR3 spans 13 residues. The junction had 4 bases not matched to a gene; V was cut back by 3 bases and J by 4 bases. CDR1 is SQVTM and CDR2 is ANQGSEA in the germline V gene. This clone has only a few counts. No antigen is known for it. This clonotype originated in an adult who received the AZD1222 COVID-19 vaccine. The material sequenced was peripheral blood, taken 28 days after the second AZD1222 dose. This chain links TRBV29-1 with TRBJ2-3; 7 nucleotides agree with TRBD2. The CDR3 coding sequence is TGCAGCGTTGACCAGGGAGGGGCAGATACGCAGTATTTT. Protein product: CSVDQGGADTQYF.